This T cell receptor delta chain was sequenced for a study of Vδ1+ human thymocytes (dated by TCRdb to 2016 to 2019). Regarding the study in general: As a data resource, the study described the mRNA-level TRG and TRD CDR3 repertoires found in highly purified Vdelta1+ thymocytes taken from young children. Earlier work had validated the multiplex-based CDR3 amplicon strategy against 5'RACE-based methods for generating CDR3 amplicons. Points the paper makes about the study in general: Many TRG clonotypes were found to be shared between donors (up to roughly 6.9x10^3), whereas TRD repertoires were found to be essentially private (max 116 shared). Donors did not cluster by age or sex, so the analyses were not stratified by age or sex. Because unexpected Vdelta2 sequences could lead to misinterpretation of bulk repertoire data, the authors recommended using highly purified populations and validating at the single-cell level. Even though sort purity was high, around 20% of thymic TRD sequences were Vdelta2 (and few were Vdelta3), which was not the case for the peripheral blood Vdelta1+ controls. In contrast to oligoclonal peripheral blood repertoires, thymic TRG and TRD repertoires appeared to be highly polyclonal with Gaussian CDR3 length distributions.

Thymic samples were depleted of alphabeta T cells, then CD3+ TCRVdelta1+ TCRVdelta2- thymocytes were FACS-sorted. The purity of the sorted Vdelta1+ thymocytes was between about 97% and 99.6%. The thymic specimens were obtained from under 10 paediatric patients, aged roughly 5 days to 15 months, who were having corrective cardiac surgery. Thymic tissue was dispersed, and mononuclear cells were isolated on a Histopaque-1077 density gradient. The staining antibodies were anti-TCRVdelta1 clone TS8.2, anti-TCRVdelta2 clone B6, anti-CD3 clone HIT3a and anti-TCRalphabeta clone IP26. RNA was extracted with the RNeasy mini kit and reverse transcribed using Superscript III. Multiplex PCR was used to generate CDR3 amplicons, with pooled V-gene forward primers and a constant-region reverse primer carrying Illumina adaptor overhangs. After gel purification, the amplicons were indexed with Nextera index primers over eight extra PCR cycles and then purified using AMPure XP beads. Libraries were sequenced on an Illumina MiSeq with paired-end 250 bp reads, dual indexing and roughly 20% PhiX spike-in. The original pipeline was this. Reads were quality checked with FastQC, and TRG read pairs were merged with ea-utils fastq-join. IMGT/HighV-QUEST was used to annotate sequences, retaining only productive sequences with an unambiguous V-gene assignment, and each clonotype was defined by an identical CDR3 sequence. For downstream analysis, the tools were VDJtools 1.1.1, tcR 2.2.3, Treemap and vegan Shannon diversity in R 3.4.4. TCRdb called clones afresh from the public reads with CATT; identical DNA rows were later merged. These V and J calls rely on TCRdb rather than the paper's analysis. Present in this sample are some 73,000 delta-chain clones, approximately 34% of which were seen just once. Together, the top ten hold over 0.2% of the sample.

With respect to this clone: Its antigen target is currently unknown. No base-level quality is on record; no much larger clone is a single base apart.

From V the trimming removes 3 bases and from J it removes 10 bases, while the gene matches leave 16 bases of the junction unaccounted for. Counted from cysteine to phenylalanine, this CDR3 has 17 amino acids. CDR3 DNA is the only sequence kept; it has 51 bases, read in frame from the first base. In the germline V gene, CDR1 corresponds to TSWWSYY and CDR2 to QGS. In this chain, TRDV1 is recombined with TRDJ1, with 11 junctional bases fitting TRDD3. The sequenced sample consisted of Vdelta1+ gamma-delta thymocytes from the thymus. What this sample's cell subset or site label stands for: FACS-sorted CD3+ TCRalphabeta- TCRVdelta1+ TCRVdelta2- thymocytes. The source of this sequence is a boy under two years old who had congenital heart surgery. The bases are TGTGCTCTTGGGGATAGGGCCGACGAGTACTGGGGGATAAGACTCATCTTT. Its translation reads: CALGDRADEYWGIRLIF.